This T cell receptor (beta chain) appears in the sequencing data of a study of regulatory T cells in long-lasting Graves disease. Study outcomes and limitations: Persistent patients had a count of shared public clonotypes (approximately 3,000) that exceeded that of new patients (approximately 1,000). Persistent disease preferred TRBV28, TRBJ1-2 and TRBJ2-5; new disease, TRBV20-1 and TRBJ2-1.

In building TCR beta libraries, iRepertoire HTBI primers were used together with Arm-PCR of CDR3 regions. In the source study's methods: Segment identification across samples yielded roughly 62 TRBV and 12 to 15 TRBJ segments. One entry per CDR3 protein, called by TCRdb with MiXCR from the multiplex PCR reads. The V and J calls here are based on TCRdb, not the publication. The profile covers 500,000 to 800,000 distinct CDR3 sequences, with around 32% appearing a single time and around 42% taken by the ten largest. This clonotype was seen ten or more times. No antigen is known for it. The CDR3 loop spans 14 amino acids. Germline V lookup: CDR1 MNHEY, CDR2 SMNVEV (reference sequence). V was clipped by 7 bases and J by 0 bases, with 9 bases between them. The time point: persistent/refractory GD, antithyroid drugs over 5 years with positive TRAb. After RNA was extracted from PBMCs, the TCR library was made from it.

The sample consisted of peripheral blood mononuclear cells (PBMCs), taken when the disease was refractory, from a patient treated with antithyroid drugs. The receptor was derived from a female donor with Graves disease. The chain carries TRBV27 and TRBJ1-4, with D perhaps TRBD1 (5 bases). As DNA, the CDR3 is TGTGCCAGCACGACAGAGGCAACTAATGAAAAACTGTTTTTT. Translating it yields CASTTEATNEKLFF.